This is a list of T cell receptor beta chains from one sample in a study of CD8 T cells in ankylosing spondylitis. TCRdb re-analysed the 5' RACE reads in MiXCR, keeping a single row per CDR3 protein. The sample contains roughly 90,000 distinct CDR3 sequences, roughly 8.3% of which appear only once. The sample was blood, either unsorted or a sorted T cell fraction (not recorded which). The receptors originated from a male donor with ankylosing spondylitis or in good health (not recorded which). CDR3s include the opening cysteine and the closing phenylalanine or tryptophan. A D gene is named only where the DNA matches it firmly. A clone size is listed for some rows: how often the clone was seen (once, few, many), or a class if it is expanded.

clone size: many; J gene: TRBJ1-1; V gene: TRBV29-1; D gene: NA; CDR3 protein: CSVGPLNTEAFF; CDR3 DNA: TGCAGCGTTGGACCCCTGAACACTGAAGCTTTCTTT
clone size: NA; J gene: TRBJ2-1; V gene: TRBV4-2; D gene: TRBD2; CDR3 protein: CASSLTSGRDNEQFF; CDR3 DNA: TGTGCCAGCAGCTTGACTAGCGGGAGGGACAATGAGCAGTTCTTC
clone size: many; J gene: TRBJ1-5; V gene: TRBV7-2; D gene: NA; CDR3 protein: CASSPRAGQPQHF; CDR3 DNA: TGTGCCAGCAGCCCAAGGGCAGGTCAGCCCCAGCATTTT
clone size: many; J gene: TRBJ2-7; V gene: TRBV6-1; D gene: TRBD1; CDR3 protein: CASSEARQGSEQYF; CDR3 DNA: TGTGCCAGCAGTGAAGCGCGACAGGGCAGCGAGCAGTACTTC
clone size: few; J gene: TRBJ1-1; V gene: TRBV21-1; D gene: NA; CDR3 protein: CASHSETQEDTEAFF; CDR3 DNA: TGTGCCAGTCACAGCGAGACCCAGGAGGACACTGAAGCTTTCTTT
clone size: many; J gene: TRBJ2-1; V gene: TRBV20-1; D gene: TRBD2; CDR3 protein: CSARTGGASGANEQFF; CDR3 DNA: TGCAGTGCTCGAACAGGCGGGGCTAGCGGGGCCAATGAGCAGTTCTTC
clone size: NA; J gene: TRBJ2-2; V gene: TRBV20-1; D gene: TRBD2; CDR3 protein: CSAGVTSGRGAGELFF; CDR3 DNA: TGCAGTGCTGGGGTGACTAGCGGGAGAGGGGCCGGGGAGCTGTTTTTT
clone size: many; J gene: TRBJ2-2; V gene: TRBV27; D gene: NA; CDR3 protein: CASSFLSNTGELFF; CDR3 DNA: TGTGCCAGCAGTTTTTTATCGAACACCGGGGAGCTGTTTTTT
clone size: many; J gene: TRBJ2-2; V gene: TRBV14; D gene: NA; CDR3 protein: CASSQGFRELFF; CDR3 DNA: TGTGCCAGCAGCCAAGGGTTCCGGGAGCTGTTTTTT
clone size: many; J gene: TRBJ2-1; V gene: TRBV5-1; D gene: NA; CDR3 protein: CASSPVTRDEQFF; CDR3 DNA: TGCGCCAGCAGCCCCGTTACACGGGATGAGCAGTTCTTC
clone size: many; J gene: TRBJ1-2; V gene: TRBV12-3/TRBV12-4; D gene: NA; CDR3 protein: CASSLAGLYGYTF; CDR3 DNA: TGTGCCAGCAGTTTAGCGGGGCTCTATGGCTACACCTTC
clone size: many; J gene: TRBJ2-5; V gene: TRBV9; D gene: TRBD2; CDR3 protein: CASSVKRGGVGETQYF; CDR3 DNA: TGTGCCAGCAGCGTAAAGCGGGGGGGTGTTGGAGAGACCCAGTACTTC
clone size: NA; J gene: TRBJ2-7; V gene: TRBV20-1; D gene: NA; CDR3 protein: CSARGSSHEQYF; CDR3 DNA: TGCAGTGCTAGGGGCAGCAGCCACGAGCAGTACTTC
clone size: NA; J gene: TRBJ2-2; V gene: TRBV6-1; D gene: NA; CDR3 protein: CASSSPHGANTGELFF; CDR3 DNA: TGTGCCAGCAGCTCTCCTCACGGCGCGAACACCGGGGAGCTGTTTTTT
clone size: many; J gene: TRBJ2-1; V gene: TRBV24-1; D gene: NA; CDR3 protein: CATSDLLNNEQFF; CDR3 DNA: TGTGCCACCAGTGATTTGCTAAATAATGAGCAGTTCTTC
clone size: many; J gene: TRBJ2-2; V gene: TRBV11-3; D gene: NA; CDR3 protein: CASSLALRTTPGELFF; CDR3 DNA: TGTGCCAGCAGCTTGGCCCTTCGGACAACCCCCGGGGAGCTGTTTTTT
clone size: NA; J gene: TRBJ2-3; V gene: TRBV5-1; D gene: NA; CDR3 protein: CASSLNSWSGTQYF; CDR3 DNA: TGCGCCAGCAGCTTGAATTCGTGGTCAGGAACGCAGTATTTT
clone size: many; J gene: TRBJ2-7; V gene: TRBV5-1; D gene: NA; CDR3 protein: CASSLEPTEQYF; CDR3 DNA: TGCGCCAGCAGCTTGGAGCCTACCGAGCAGTACTTC
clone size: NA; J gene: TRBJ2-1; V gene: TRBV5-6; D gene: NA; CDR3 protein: CASANRFAEQQFF; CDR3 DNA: TGTGCCAGCGCAAACCGGTTCGCCGAGCAGCAGTTCTTC
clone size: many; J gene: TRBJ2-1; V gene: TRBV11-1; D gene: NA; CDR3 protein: CATAQGRNEQFF; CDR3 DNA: TGTGCCACCGCCCAGGGGCGGAATGAGCAGTTCTTC
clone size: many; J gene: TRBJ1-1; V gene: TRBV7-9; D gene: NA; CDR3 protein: CASSWGQKNTEAFF; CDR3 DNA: TGTGCCAGCAGCTGGGGCCAAAAGAACACTGAAGCTTTCTTT
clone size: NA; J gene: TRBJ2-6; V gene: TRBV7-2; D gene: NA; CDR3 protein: CASSSRASGANVLTF; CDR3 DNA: TGTGCCAGCAGCTCCCGGGCGTCTGGGGCCAACGTCCTGACTTTC
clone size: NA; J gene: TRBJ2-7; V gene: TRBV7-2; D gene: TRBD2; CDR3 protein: CASSAGRGIYEQYF; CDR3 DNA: TGTGCCAGCAGTGCTGGGCGGGGGATATACGAGCAGTACTTC
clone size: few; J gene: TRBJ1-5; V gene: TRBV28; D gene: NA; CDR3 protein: CASIAPGHNNQPQHF; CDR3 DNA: TGTGCCAGCATCGCCCCGGGGCATAACAATCAGCCCCAGCATTTT
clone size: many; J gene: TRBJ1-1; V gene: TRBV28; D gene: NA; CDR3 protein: CASSSAEAFF; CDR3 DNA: TGTGCCAGCAGCTCCGCTGAAGCTTTCTTT
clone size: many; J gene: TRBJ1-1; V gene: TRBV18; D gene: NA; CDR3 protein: CASSPGRAINTEAFF; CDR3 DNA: TGTGCCAGCTCACCCGGGAGGGCGATAAACACTGAAGCTTTCTTT
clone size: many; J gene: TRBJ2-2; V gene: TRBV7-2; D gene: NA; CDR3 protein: CAYRREFGGELFF; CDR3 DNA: TGTGCCTATAGACGAGAATTTGGCGGGGAGCTGTTTTTT
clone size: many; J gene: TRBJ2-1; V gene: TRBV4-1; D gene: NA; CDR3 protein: CASSSRRGEQFF; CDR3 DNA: TGCGCCAGCAGTTCCCGCAGAGGTGAGCAGTTCTTC
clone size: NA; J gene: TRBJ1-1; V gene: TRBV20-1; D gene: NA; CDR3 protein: CSAKQVNTEAFF; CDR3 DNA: TGCAGTGCTAAACAGGTGAACACTGAAGCTTTCTTT
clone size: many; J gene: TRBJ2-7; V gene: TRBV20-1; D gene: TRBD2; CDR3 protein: CSARGLRAYEQYF; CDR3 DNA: TGCAGTGCTAGGGGACTAAGGGCCTACGAGCAGTACTTC
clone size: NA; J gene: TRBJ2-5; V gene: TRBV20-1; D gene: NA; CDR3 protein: CSARDLQGRETQYF; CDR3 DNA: TGCAGTGCTAGAGATCTACAGGGTAGGGAGACCCAGTACTTC
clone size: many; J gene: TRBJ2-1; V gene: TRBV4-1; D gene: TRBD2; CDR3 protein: CASSQEAGASYNEQFF; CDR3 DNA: TGCGCCAGCAGCCAAGAGGCGGGAGCCTCCTACAATGAGCAGTTCTTC
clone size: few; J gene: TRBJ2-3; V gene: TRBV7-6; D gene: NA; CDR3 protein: CASSPGPEGDTQYF; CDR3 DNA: TGTGCCAGCAGCCCGGGCCCCGAAGGAGATACGCAGTATTTT
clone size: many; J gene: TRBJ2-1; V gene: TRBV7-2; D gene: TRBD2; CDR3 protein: CASRLSGGSYNEQFF; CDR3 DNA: TGTGCCAGCAGACTTAGCGGGGGATCCTACAATGAGCAGTTCTTC
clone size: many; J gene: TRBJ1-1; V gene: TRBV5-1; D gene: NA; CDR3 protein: CASSLGGTESNTEAFF; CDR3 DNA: TGCGCCAGCAGCTTGGGAGGTACGGAATCGAACACTGAAGCTTTCTTT
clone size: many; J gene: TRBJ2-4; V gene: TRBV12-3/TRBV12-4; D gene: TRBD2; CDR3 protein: CASSNLLAGGLHSAKNIQYF; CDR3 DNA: TGTGCCAGCAGCAACCTACTAGCGGGGGGGCTTCACTCAGCCAAAAACATTCAGTACTTC
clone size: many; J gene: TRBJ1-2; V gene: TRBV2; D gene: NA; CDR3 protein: CASSERFTNYGYTF; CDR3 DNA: TGTGCCAGCAGTGAACGATTTACTAACTATGGCTACACCTTC
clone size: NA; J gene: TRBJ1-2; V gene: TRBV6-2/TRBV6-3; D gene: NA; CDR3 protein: CASSYPDPENYGYTF; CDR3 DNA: TGTGCCAGCAGTTACCCGGACCCGGAAAACTATGGCTACACCTTC
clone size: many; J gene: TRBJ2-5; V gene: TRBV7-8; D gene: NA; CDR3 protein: CASSPSLAPETQYF; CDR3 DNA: TGTGCCAGCAGCCCCTCCTTGGCCCCGGAGACCCAGTACTTC
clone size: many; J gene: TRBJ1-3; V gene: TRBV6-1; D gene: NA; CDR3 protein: CASSLIGISGNTIYF; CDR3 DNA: TGTGCCAGCAGTCTTATTGGAATTTCAGGAAACACCATATATTTT
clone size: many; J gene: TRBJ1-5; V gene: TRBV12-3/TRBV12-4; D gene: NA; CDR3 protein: CASSLRGEQPQHF; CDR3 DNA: TGTGCCAGCAGTTTGCGGGGGGAACAGCCCCAGCATTTT
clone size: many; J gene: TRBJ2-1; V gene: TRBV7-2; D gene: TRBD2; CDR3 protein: CAGTAGGRDEQFF; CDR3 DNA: TGTGCCGGAACGGCGGGGGGTCGGGATGAGCAGTTCTTC
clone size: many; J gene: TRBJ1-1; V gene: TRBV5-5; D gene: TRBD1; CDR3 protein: CASRPGQVNTEAFF; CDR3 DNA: TGTGCCAGCAGACCGGGACAGGTCAACACTGAAGCTTTCTTT
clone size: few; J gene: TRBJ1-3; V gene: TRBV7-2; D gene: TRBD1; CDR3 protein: CASSSTGTGNTIYF; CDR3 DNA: TGTGCCAGCAGCTCGACAGGGACTGGAAACACCATATATTTT
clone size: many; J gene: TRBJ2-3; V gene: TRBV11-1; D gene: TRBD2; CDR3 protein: CASSLRNGLAGLTDTQYF; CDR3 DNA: TGTGCCAGCAGCTTAAGAAACGGACTAGCGGGGCTCACAGATACGCAGTATTTT
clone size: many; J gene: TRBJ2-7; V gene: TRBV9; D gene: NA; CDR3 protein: CASSVGGRSSYEQYF; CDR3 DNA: TGTGCCAGCAGCGTAGGAGGCCGGAGCTCCTACGAGCAGTACTTC
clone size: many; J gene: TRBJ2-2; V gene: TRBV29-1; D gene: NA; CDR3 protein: CSVEVKGTNTGELFF; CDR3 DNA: TGCAGCGTTGAAGTAAAAGGGACCAACACCGGGGAGCTGTTTTTT
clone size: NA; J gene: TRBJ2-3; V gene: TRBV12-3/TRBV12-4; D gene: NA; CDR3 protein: CASRTELGADTQYF; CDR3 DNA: TGTGCCAGCAGGACGGAGTTGGGTGCAGATACGCAGTATTTT
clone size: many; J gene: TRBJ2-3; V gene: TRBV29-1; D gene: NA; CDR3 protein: CSVDSTDTQYF; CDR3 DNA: TGCAGCGTTGACAGCACAGATACGCAGTATTTT
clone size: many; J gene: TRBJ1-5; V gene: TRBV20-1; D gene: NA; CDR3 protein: CSAIVTSNQPQHF; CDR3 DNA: TGCAGTGCTATCGTAACTAGCAATCAGCCCCAGCATTTT
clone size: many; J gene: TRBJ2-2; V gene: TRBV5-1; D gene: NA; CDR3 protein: CASSLSTTSTGELFF; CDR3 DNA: TGCGCCAGCAGCTTGTCCACCACAAGCACCGGGGAGCTGTTTTTT
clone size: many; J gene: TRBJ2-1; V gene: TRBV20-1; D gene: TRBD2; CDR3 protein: CSARDPQRGENEQFF; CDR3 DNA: TGCAGTGCTAGAGATCCCCAGCGGGGGGAGAATGAGCAGTTCTTC
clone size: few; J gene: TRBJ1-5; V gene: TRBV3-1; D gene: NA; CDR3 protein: CASSGPSNQPQHF; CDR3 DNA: TGTGCCAGCAGCGGGCCCAGCAATCAGCCCCAGCATTTT
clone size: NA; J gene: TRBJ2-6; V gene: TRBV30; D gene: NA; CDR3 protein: CAWSRGEPNVLTF; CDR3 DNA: TGTGCCTGGAGTCGAGGTGAGCCCAACGTCCTGACTTTC
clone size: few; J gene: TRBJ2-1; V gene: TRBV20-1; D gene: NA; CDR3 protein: CSARDLSGYEQFF; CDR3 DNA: TGCAGTGCTAGAGATCTCTCCGGGTATGAGCAGTTCTTC
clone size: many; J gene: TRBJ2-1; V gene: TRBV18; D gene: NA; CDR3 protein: CASSPERSYNEQFF; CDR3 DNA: TGTGCCAGCTCACCGGAGCGGTCTTACAATGAGCAGTTCTTC
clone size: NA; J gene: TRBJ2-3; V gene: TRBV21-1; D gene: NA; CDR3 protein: CASSKERTSGHTDTQYF; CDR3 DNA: TGTGCCAGCAGCAAAGAGAGGACTAGCGGGCACACAGATACGCAGTATTTT